This T cell receptor beta chain comes out of a study of blood T cells in healthy people across ages (dated by TCRdb to the mid-2010s). Looking at the study overall: In model experiments, template switching captured roughly one uniquely barcoded TCR beta cDNA molecule for every two T cells. Using deep sequencing normalized with unique cDNA molecular identifiers, the study measured how TCR beta repertoire diversity changes with age. Four age groups were formed from the donors: young (average approximately 17 years), middle-aged (just under 40), aged (around 68) and long-lived (less than 85). To avoid experimental bias, donors of different ages were spread randomly across the sequencing lanes. For two donors (one aged 18 to 29 and one aged 80 or older), the study analyzed two additional independent replicas of 1 million unique cDNA reads from the same blood draw.

Findings and caveats that apply to the study as a whole: Because profiling used bulk unsorted PBMCs, naive and antigen-experienced compartments could not be compared conclusively. Because donor CMV infection status was unknown, age-related changes in expanded clonotypes were potentially confounded. A strong correlation was found between observed TCR beta diversity and the percentage of naive T cells measured by flow cytometry. As age increased, observed TCR beta diversity per million T cells dropped in a roughly linear way, and a significant reduction was already evident by age 40. Total diversity estimates from one million sequenced T cells were considered lower bounds and underestimates. Compared with the aged group, more naive CD4+ T cells, fewer expanded clones and increased TCR diversity were shown by the long-lived group, suggesting age selection.

Library preparation employed 5' RACE. Sequencing took place on an Illumina HiSeq 2500. A second PCR of roughly 6 to 11 cycles was run with a J-beta primer mix and a sample-barcoded 5' primer. A unique molecular identifier was introduced onto each TCR beta cDNA molecule by a template-switch 5' adaptor carrying 12 random nucleotides. Each sample yielded at least 2.5 million CDR3-containing paired-end reads. The Mint cDNA synthesis kit, primed by a TRBC-specific oligonucleotide, was used to synthesize first-strand cDNA from all RNA. After uracil-DNA glycosylase treatment, a first 18-cycle PCR used universal primers M1SS and BC2_uni_R on all cDNA. The source study handled its data this way. Normalization of each sample was performed by random selection of 1 million high-quality reads, each carrying a distinct molecular identifier. Reads with shared molecular identifiers were discarded instead of being binned into consensus sequences. MiTCR, set to a Q25 quality threshold and the strictest error-elimination algorithm, was used for CDR3 identification, clonotype clustering and error correction. A nonparametric unseen species model with Euler transformation was used to estimate lower-bound total TCR beta diversity. The raw public reads went through TCRdb reprocessing: fastp at Q25, MiXCR clone calling, in-frame beta chains kept. Records with the same CDR3 protein are collapsed into one entry carrying the most frequent genes and DNA. The V and J calls and clone size are TCRdb's, not the authors'. Present in this sample are about a million distinct CDR3 sequences, about 44% of which were seen just once. The ten largest clones capture 13% of the sample.

The roughly 39 donors, aged 6 to 90 years, were systemically healthy Caucasian individuals from Russia. Each donor gave around 9.5 milliliters of peripheral blood, collected into EDTA-treated Vacutainer tubes. Ficoll-Paque density-gradient centrifugation was used to isolate PBMCs, with at least 6.5 million per sample. Trizol reagent was used to extract total RNA from the PBMCs, yielding at least 6 micrograms per sample. The percentages of naive CD45RAhigh/CD27high T cells were determined by flow cytometry on a PBMC aliquot from every donor. Sequences SEHNR (CDR1) and FQNEAQ (CDR2) are obtained from the germline V gene (reference sequence). From cysteine to phenylalanine, the CDR3 is 13 amino acids long. The only DNA kept is the CDR3, 39 bases in frame from the first base. V loses 11 bases of germline sequence and J loses 2 bases, and the interval between the two ends is 14 bases. This clonotype was detected only a few times. No cognate antigen has been identified for it. Base quality data are lacking; no much larger clone is found one base away.

This chain is built from TRBV7-9 and TRBJ2-3, with no D gene named confidently. The TCR sequence derives from a man aged 30 to 45 in good health. Sample: blood. The nucleotide sequence reads as follows: TGTGCCCCGAGTTCGCTGCCCACAGATACGCAGTATTTT. Translated, it reads CAPSSLPTDTQYF.